What follows are 17 T cell receptor beta chains derived from one specimen sequenced in a study of OX40 agonist ivuxolimab in advanced cancers. TCRdb's table, derived via immunoSEQ multiplex PCR, lists solely in-frame clones and lacks some. Of more than 80,000 clones listed, 90% are singletons. The sample in question was CD4+ or CD8+ T cells sorted from blood, obtained in a trial of the OX40 agonist ivuxolimab. These TCRs come from an adult with an advanced solid tumor such as melanoma, head and neck, liver or kidney cancer.

The J gene is TRBJ2-7, the V gene TRBV14; D unresolved. CDR1 is SGHDN and CDR2 is FVKESK in the germline V gene. This CDR3 is built from 12 residues. Trimming cost V 1 base and J 3 bases, with 4 bases left between them. CDR3: CASSQALYEQYF. The CDR3 DNA reads as TGTGCCAGCAGCCAAGCCCTCTACGAGCAGTACTTC.

V is TRBV5-6 and J is TRBJ1-3, with D possibly being TRBD1 (5 bases). The CDR3 consists of 16 residues. V gave up 3 bases and J gave up 2 bases, with 15 bases separating them. CDR1 and CDR2 from the germline V gene are SGHDT and YYEEEE. The CDR3 DNA reads as TGTGCCAGCAGCTCTCAACAGGTGACCGCTGGAAACACCATATATTTT. Translating gives CASSSQQVTAGNTIYF.

V gene TRBV9 combines with J gene TRBJ1-6, with a possible D match to TRBD1 (5 bases). The CDR3 consists of 14 residues. V was trimmed by 6 bases and J by 10 bases, leaving 17 bases between them. Germline-derived CDR1 and CDR2 are SGDLS and YYNGEE. Written as DNA, the CDR3 is TGTGCCAGCAAGGAAGGAGACGGGGCCTCACCCCTCCACTTT. Amino acids: CASKEGDGASPLHF.

The rearrangement uses TRBV30 and TRBJ1-4; TRBD1 matches 7 bases. Losses at the gene ends were 3 bases for V and 10 bases for J; bases not matched to a gene: 11. Germline assignment: CDR1 GTSNPN and CDR2 SVGIG (reference sequence). The CDR3 is 14 amino acids. The CDR3 sequence: CAWRQAQGVRKLFF. The CDR3 bases are TGTGCCTGGAGACAGGCGCAGGGGGTAAGAAAACTGTTTTTT.

The rearrangement uses TRBV6-5 and TRBJ2-5; D could derive from TRBD1 or TRBD2 (5 bases each). Germline CDR1 MNHEY, CDR2 SVGAGI. This CDR3 is 15 amino acids long. Between the trimmed V and J ends, which lost 5 bases and 2 bases, there was a span of 15 bases. The CDR3 region is CASSPPGRKQETQYF. The CDR3 nucleotides are TGTGCCAGCAGTCCTCCGGGACGGAAACAAGAGACCCAGTACTTC.

This clone occurred once. V gene TRBV6-6 combines with J gene TRBJ1-6, with D maybe TRBD1 (6 bases). CDR3 length: 15 amino acids. V was pared by 2 bases and J by 3 bases, with 8 bases between. Looked up from germline, CDR1 is MNHNY and CDR2 is SVGAGI (reference sequence). DNA of the CDR3: TGTGCCAGCAGTTACCAGGGACACTATAATTCACCCCTCCACTTT. Encoded protein: CASSYQGHYNSPLHF.

The chain recombines TRBV7-2 with TRBJ2-3, with a tentative D call TRBD2 (6 bases). The CDR3 has 15 residues. Germline assignment: CDR1 SGHTA and CDR2 FQGNSA. With 4 bases removed from V and 4 bases from J, the gap between germline ends came to 15 bases. The CDR3 spells CASSSNLGGADTQYF. The CDR3 DNA reads as TGTGCCAGCAGCTCCAACCTGGGCGGGGCAGATACGCAGTATTTT.

The V gene is TRBV19, the J gene TRBJ1-6, with a possible D match to TRBD1 (5 bases). V was pared by 7 bases and J by 7 bases, with 11 bases between. This CDR3 comprises 13 residues. CDR1 is LNHDA, CDR2 SQIVND, per germline (reference sequence). As DNA, the CDR3 is TGTGCCAGTAAGGACATGGCCAATTCACCCCTCCACTTT. Residues: CASKDMANSPLHF.

This chain uses TRBV5-8 with TRBJ2-5; 10 bases map to TRBD1. CDR1 and CDR2 (germline): SGHTS, YDEGEE. This CDR3 has 13 amino acids. J was trimmed by 4 bases and V by 3 bases; bases with no gene match: 0. Written as DNA, the CDR3 is TGTGCCAGCAGCTGGACAGGGGGAGAGACCCAGTACTTC. Translating it yields CASSWTGGETQYF.

The chain uses TRBV27 and TRBJ2-7; a possible D gene is TRBD1 (6 bases). Trimming shortened V by 6 bases and J by 5 bases, and 14 bases separated the two germline ends. The CDR3 has 13 amino acids. CDR1 and CDR2 from the germline V gene are MNHEY and SMNVEV (reference sequence). CDR3 loop: CASRTTGFDEQYF. DNA for the CDR3: TGTGCCAGCAGGACCACAGGGTTCGACGAGCAGTACTTC.

The chain couples TRBV6-1 to TRBJ1-6; D is possibly TRBD1 (5 bases). The V gene's germline CDR1 is MNHNS and CDR2 SASEGT. Trimming took off 3 bases at V and 4 bases at J, with 13 bases between the two ends. The CDR3 is made up of 16 amino acids. This CDR3 reads CASSENGDFYNSPLHF. The CDR3 coding sequence is TGTGCCAGCAGTGAGAACGGGGACTTTTATAATTCACCCCTCCACTTT.

The CDR3 is CASSPSGGADTQYF. The CDR3, as DNA: TGTGCCAGCAGCCCTAGCGGGGGGGCGGATACGCAGTATTTT. The chain uses TRBV7-9 and TRBJ2-3; 12 bases are shared with TRBD2. Germline CDR1 SEHNR, CDR2 FQNEAQ (reference sequence). V lost 5 bases, J lost 6 bases, and 3 bases stayed unmatched. There are 14 residues in the CDR3.

This chain connects TRBV6-5 to TRBJ1-1; D call uncertain. Per the germline V gene, CDR1 is MNHEY and CDR2 is SVGAGI. Trimming removed 8 bases from V and 2 bases from J, with 18 bases in between. The CDR3 consists of 15 residues. In DNA, the CDR3 is TGTGCCAGCTGCCTCGATGGCAGGTTAAACACTGAAGCTTTCTTT. Residues: CASCLDGRLNTEAFF.

The chain combines TRBV10-1 with TRBJ1-1; D might be TRBD1 (5 bases). V was shortened by 0 bases and J by 7 bases, with 15 bases between the two germline ends. Germline CDR1 reads WNHNN; CDR2 reads SYGVQD (reference sequence). This CDR3 has 15 residues. The CDR3 coding sequence is TGCGCCAGCAGTGAGTCCGGGCCAGGGCCGCTTGAAGCTTTCTTT. As protein: CASSESGPGPLEAFF.

This chain links TRBV7-9 with TRBJ2-7, with D perhaps matching TRBD1 (7 bases). From germline, CDR1 is SEHNR and CDR2 FQNEAQ (reference sequence). V lost 2 bases and J lost 0, with 8 bases in between. CDR3 size: 14 residues. The CDR3 region is CASSLQGGSYEQYF. In nucleotides, the CDR3 is TGTGCCAGCAGCTTACAGGGGGGCTCCTACGAGCAGTACTTC.

The chain has TRBV5-4 and TRBJ2-7, with D unclear. This CDR3 is built from 15 residues. The V and J ends lost 2 bases and 0 bases respectively, with 12 bases between them. Germline V gives CDR1 SGHNT, CDR2 YYREEE (reference sequence). This chain's CDR3 is CASSLDGVLSYEQYF. CDR3 bases: TGTGCCAGCAGCTTAGACGGAGTTCTCTCCTACGAGCAGTACTTC.

This sequence joins TRBV15 and TRBJ1-4, with D maybe TRBD1 (5 bases). The germline V and J ends were trimmed by 0 bases and 7 bases, with 12 bases remaining between them. The CDR3 extends over 15 amino acids. CDR1 and CDR2 (germline): LNHNV, YYDKDF (reference sequence). The chain's CDR3 is CATSRDGTPGEKLFF. As DNA, the CDR3 is TGTGCCACCAGCAGAGATGGGACTCCGGGTGAAAAACTGTTTTTT.